This record covers a single TCR beta chain. The data originate from a study of chemoradiotherapy in HPV16-positive cancers. In the study overall: Functional T-cell assays on two HPV16-positive patients' cells defined candidate HPV-specific clones and common TCR motifs.

The assay was immunoSEQ multiplex PCR, and TCRdb's table has in-frame clones only and misses some. This sample has about 53,000 clones, with roughly 90% found just once. Repeated repertoire sampling spanned the course of chemoradiotherapy. V dropped 0 bases and J dropped 7 bases, with 16 bases sitting between them. Germline CDR1 and CDR2: SGHTA and FQGNSA. The CDR3 is 15 residues long. The sample here was blood, taken from a patient who underwent chemoradiotherapy. The sequence was collected from a human donor with HPV-associated anogenital cancer. This sequence joins TRBV7-2 and TRBJ2-7; D may correspond to TRBD1 or TRBD2 (5 bases each). CDR3 sequence reads: CASSLAGTKSGEQYF. The CDR3 nucleotides are TGTGCCAGCAGCTTAGCCGGGACCAAATCAGGAGAGCAGTACTTC. The complete variable domain, with remaining parts taken from reference TRBV7-2 and TRBJ2-7, reads GAGVSQSPSNKVTEKGKDVELRCDPISGHTALYWYRQSLGQGLEFLIYFQGNSAPDKSGLPSDRFSAERTGGSVSTLTIQRTQQEDSAVYLCASSLAGTKSGEQYFGPGTRLTVT.